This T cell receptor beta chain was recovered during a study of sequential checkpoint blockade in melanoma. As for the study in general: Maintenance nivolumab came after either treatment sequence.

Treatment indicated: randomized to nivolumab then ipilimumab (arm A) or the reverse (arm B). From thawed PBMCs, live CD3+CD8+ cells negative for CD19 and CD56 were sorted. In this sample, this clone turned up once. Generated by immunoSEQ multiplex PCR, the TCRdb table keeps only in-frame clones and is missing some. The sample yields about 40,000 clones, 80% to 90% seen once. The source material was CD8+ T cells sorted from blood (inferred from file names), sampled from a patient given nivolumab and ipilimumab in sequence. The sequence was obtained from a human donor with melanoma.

The CDR3 DNA is TGTGCCAGCAGTGAAGCGCGGGGGACAGGGGGCACCCCGGGGAGAGACGAGCAGTACTTC. It translates to CASSEARGTGGTPGRDEQYF. This sequence joins TRBV6-1 and TRBJ2-7, with TRBD1 matching 12 bases. V gave up 0 bases and J gave up 5 bases; unmatched junction bases: 17. The V gene's germline CDR1 is MNHNS and CDR2 SASEGT. CDR3 length equals 20 residues.